Included here is one T cell receptor (beta chain) sequence, with context. TCR beta chains were sequenced at survey level with immunoSEQ. The method was immunoSEQ multiplex PCR; TCRdb's version includes in-frame clones alone and lacks a portion of them. Of tens of thousands of clones in the sample, 85% to 95% are singletons; the top ten hold roughly a tenth. The germline V and J ends were trimmed by 5 bases and 1 base, with 8 bases remaining between them. The CDR3 has 14 residues. Germline loops: CDR1 SGHTA, CDR2 FQGNSA. Sample: PBMCs. The clonotype was recovered from a man aged 40-49 years with rheumatoid arthritis. The rearrangement uses TRBV7-2 and TRBJ1-4; D is unclear. The CDR3 sequence is CASSADGTNEKLFF. CDR3 DNA sequence: TGTGCCAGCAGCGCGGACGGAACTAATGAAAAACTGTTTTTT.